Listed below are T cell receptor beta chains from one sample, sequenced in a study of regulatory T cells in long-lasting Graves disease. Each CDR3 protein is one row after TCRdb ran MiXCR on the multiplex PCR reads. The profile shows roughly 700,000 distinct CDR3 sequences, around 30% of them singletons. Sequencing used peripheral blood mononuclear cells (PBMCs), obtained when the disease was refractory, from a patient treated with antithyroid drugs. Receptors originate from a female donor with Graves disease. The CDR3 runs from the conserved cysteine through the conserved F or W. The D gene is left open where the match is weak. Clone size appears in some rows only: once, few, many, or a class for an expanded clone.

v_gene: TRBV28; abundance: once; j_gene: TRBJ2-7; d_gene: TRBD2; CDR3nt: TGTGCCAGTAGTATATGGAGACTAGCGAGAGTAACGGGAAAGGCCGAGCAGTACTTC; CDR3aa: CASSIWRLARVTGKAEQYF
v_gene: TRBV28; abundance: few; j_gene: TRBJ2-5; d_gene: TRBD1; CDR3nt: TGTGACCCGACAGGGGGCGCAGAGACCCAGTACTTC; CDR3aa: CDPTGGAETQYF
v_gene: TRBV6-2/TRBV6-3; abundance: -; j_gene: TRBJ1-2; d_gene: -; CDR3nt: TGTGCCAGCAGTGAAACGGCAGGGAACTATGGCTACACCTTC; CDR3aa: CASSETAGNYGYTF
v_gene: TRBV3-1; abundance: -; j_gene: TRBJ2-7; d_gene: TRBD2; CDR3nt: TGTGCCAGCAGCCAAATATGGGATTTCGGCCTAGCGGGAGGGCACGAGCAGTACTTC; CDR3aa: CASSQIWDFGLAGGHEQYF
v_gene: TRBV29-1; abundance: -; j_gene: TRBJ1-1; d_gene: -; CDR3nt: TGCAGCGTTTTAGCACAGCAACCTGAAGCTTTCTTT; CDR3aa: CSVLAQQPEAFF
v_gene: TRBV20-1; abundance: -; j_gene: TRBJ1-2; d_gene: -; CDR3nt: TGCAGTGCAACCGGGACAAGTAACTATGGCTACACCTTC; CDR3aa: CSATGTSNYGYTF
v_gene: TRBV29-1; abundance: -; j_gene: TRBJ2-7; d_gene: -; CDR3nt: TGCAGCGTTGGGGACGCGGAGGACGAGCAGTACTTC; CDR3aa: CSVGDAEDEQYF
v_gene: TRBV9; abundance: few; j_gene: TRBJ2-6; d_gene: -; CDR3nt: TGTGCCAGCAGCCGACTCGACAGGAGGGATGGGGCCAACGTCCTGACTTTC; CDR3aa: CASSRLDRRDGANVLTF
v_gene: TRBV6-5; abundance: few; j_gene: TRBJ2-7; d_gene: -; CDR3nt: TGTGCCAGCAGTTCCGACGTCAGCTCCTACGAGCAGTACTTC; CDR3aa: CASSSDVSSYEQYF
v_gene: TRBV12-3/TRBV12-4; abundance: few; j_gene: TRBJ1-5; d_gene: TRBD1; CDR3nt: TGTGCCAGCAGTTTCGGTAGGACAGGGGGCAATCAGCCCCAGCATTTT; CDR3aa: CASSFGRTGGNQPQHF
v_gene: TRBV10-3; abundance: few; j_gene: TRBJ2-2; d_gene: TRBD1; CDR3nt: TGTGCCATCATGCCGGCGACAGGGCCGAACACCGGGGAGCTGTTTTTT; CDR3aa: CAIMPATGPNTGELFF
v_gene: TRBV20-1; abundance: -; j_gene: TRBJ1-3; d_gene: -; CDR3nt: TGCAGTGCTAGAGTGGGAGGTAGCGCTGGAAACACCATATATTTT; CDR3aa: CSARVGGSAGNTIYF
v_gene: TRBV12-3/TRBV12-4; abundance: many; j_gene: TRBJ2-7; d_gene: -; CDR3nt: TGTGCCAGCAGCCCACGGCCTAGGTCCTACGAGCAGTACTTC; CDR3aa: CASSPRPRSYEQYF
v_gene: TRBV20-1; abundance: -; j_gene: TRBJ1-1; d_gene: TRBD1; CDR3nt: TGCAGTGCTAGCCCTGGACAGGCCATCAGGGTGCGGACTGAAGCTTTCTTT; CDR3aa: CSASPGQAIRVRTEAFF
v_gene: TRBV2; abundance: many; j_gene: TRBJ2-7; d_gene: -; CDR3nt: TGTGCCAGCAGTGACCCCGGGACGCAGCTGTACTTC; CDR3aa: CASSDPGTQLYF
v_gene: TRBV10-3; abundance: -; j_gene: TRBJ1-1; d_gene: -; CDR3nt: TGTGCCATCAGACAGGGTTGGACTGAAGCTTTCTTT; CDR3aa: CAIRQGWTEAFF
v_gene: TRBV19; abundance: -; j_gene: TRBJ1-1; d_gene: TRBD1; CDR3nt: TGTGCCAGTCGGGAACAGGGGGACACTGAAGCTTTCTTT; CDR3aa: CASREQGDTEAFF
v_gene: TRBV7-3; abundance: -; j_gene: TRBJ2-7; d_gene: -; CDR3nt: TGTGCCAGCAACTTAAACCCGGGAGTGGTCTACGAGCAGTACTTC; CDR3aa: CASNLNPGVVYEQYF
v_gene: TRBV2; abundance: many; j_gene: TRBJ1-6; d_gene: TRBD1; CDR3nt: TGTGCCAGCAGTGAAAGGGACAGGCGTTCACCCCTCCACTTT; CDR3aa: CASSERDRRSPLHF
v_gene: TRBV28; abundance: few; j_gene: TRBJ1-1; d_gene: -; CDR3nt: TGTGCCAGCAGTTTTTTCAGGGACGCTTTCTTT; CDR3aa: CASSFFRDAFF
v_gene: TRBV12-3/TRBV12-4; abundance: -; j_gene: TRBJ1-6; d_gene: -; CDR3nt: TGTGCCAGCAGTTTACGGCTGAAGGGGTCACCCCTCCACTTT; CDR3aa: CASSLRLKGSPLHF
v_gene: TRBV29-1; abundance: -; j_gene: TRBJ1-2; d_gene: -; CDR3nt: TGCAGCGTTGGATTGGACCCCCCCACAGCTAAGGGCTACACCTTC; CDR3aa: CSVGLDPPTAKGYTF
v_gene: TRBV16; abundance: -; j_gene: TRBJ1-5; d_gene: -; CDR3nt: TGTGCCAGCAGTCCTCTGGGGCGGAGCAATCAGCCCCAGCATTTT; CDR3aa: CASSPLGRSNQPQHF
v_gene: TRBV29-1; abundance: -; j_gene: TRBJ2-4; d_gene: -; CDR3nt: TGCAGCGTTGCTTTGGCAGGGTCAGGTAACATTCAGTACTTC; CDR3aa: CSVALAGSGNIQYF
v_gene: TRBV20-1; abundance: few; j_gene: TRBJ2-5; d_gene: TRBD2; CDR3nt: TGCAGTGCCCCTCGGGGGGTGGGGGGAAGACAAGAGACCCAGTACTTC; CDR3aa: CSAPRGVGGRQETQYF
v_gene: TRBV6-1; abundance: -; j_gene: TRBJ1-5; d_gene: -; CDR3nt: TGTGCCAGCAGTCCCTGGGACATAAGCAATCAGCCCCAGCATTTT; CDR3aa: CASSPWDISNQPQHF
v_gene: TRBV6-2/TRBV6-3; abundance: -; j_gene: TRBJ1-1; d_gene: TRBD1; CDR3nt: TGTGCCAGCAGTTACTCGACAGGGACCAGCACTGAAGCTTTCTTT; CDR3aa: CASSYSTGTSTEAFF
v_gene: TRBV5-5; abundance: -; j_gene: TRBJ2-7; d_gene: -; CDR3nt: TGTGCCAGCAGCTTTGAAGCCCCACGCTACGAGCAGTACTTC; CDR3aa: CASSFEAPRYEQYF
v_gene: TRBV28; abundance: many; j_gene: TRBJ1-2; d_gene: TRBD1; CDR3nt: TGTGCCAGCAGCAACCCGCTGGACAGGGACGCTAACTATGGCTACACCTTC; CDR3aa: CASSNPLDRDANYGYTF
v_gene: TRBV19; abundance: -; j_gene: TRBJ2-2; d_gene: TRBD2; CDR3nt: TGTGCCAGTAGTGTTGATAGCGGGAGGGCCGGGGAGCTGTTTTTT; CDR3aa: CASSVDSGRAGELFF
v_gene: TRBV12-3/TRBV12-4; abundance: many; j_gene: TRBJ1-1; d_gene: TRBD1; CDR3nt: TGTGCCAGCAGTTTGAAACAGGGGGGACATGAAGCTTTCTTT; CDR3aa: CASSLKQGGHEAFF
v_gene: TRBV12-3/TRBV12-4; abundance: many; j_gene: TRBJ2-5; d_gene: TRBD1; CDR3nt: TGTGCCAGCAGTTTTGACAGGGCTCGAGAGACCCAGTACTTC; CDR3aa: CASSFDRARETQYF
v_gene: TRBV12-3/TRBV12-4; abundance: many; j_gene: TRBJ1-2; d_gene: TRBD1; CDR3nt: TGTGCCAGCAACCGGGACAGACGAGCGGGCTACACCTTC; CDR3aa: CASNRDRRAGYTF
v_gene: TRBV19; abundance: -; j_gene: TRBJ1-5; d_gene: TRBD1; CDR3nt: TGTGCCAGCCTTCTACAGGGGTCGCGCAATCAGCCCCAGCATTTT; CDR3aa: CASLLQGSRNQPQHF
v_gene: TRBV19; abundance: -; j_gene: TRBJ1-6; d_gene: -; CDR3nt: TGTGCCAGTAGTAAATGGAATTCACCCCTCCACTTT; CDR3aa: CASSKWNSPLHF
v_gene: TRBV7-9; abundance: few; j_gene: TRBJ1-1; d_gene: -; CDR3nt: TGTGCCAGCAGTCTCGGGACATACAACACTGAAGCTTTCTTT; CDR3aa: CASSLGTYNTEAFF
v_gene: TRBV6-1; abundance: few; j_gene: TRBJ2-7; d_gene: -; CDR3nt: TGTGCCAGCAGTGAAGCGCTTCGGAGAGAGCAGTACTTC; CDR3aa: CASSEALRREQYF
v_gene: TRBV7-2; abundance: few; j_gene: TRBJ2-7; d_gene: -; CDR3nt: TGTGCCAGCAGCACCCGGCCCTACGAGCAGTACTTC; CDR3aa: CASSTRPYEQYF
v_gene: TRBV15; abundance: -; j_gene: TRBJ1-4; d_gene: -; CDR3nt: TGTGCCACCTCTAGGACAACTAATGAAAAACTGTTTTTT; CDR3aa: CATSRTTNEKLFF
v_gene: TRBV20-1; abundance: -; j_gene: TRBJ2-7; d_gene: -; CDR3nt: TGCAGTGCTGGCCTCTCTGGTAGGGGCTACGAGCAGTACTTC; CDR3aa: CSAGLSGRGYEQYF
v_gene: TRBV7-6; abundance: few; j_gene: TRBJ2-7; d_gene: -; CDR3nt: TGTGCCAGCAGCCCCGGACAGGGCGGGGGCTACGAGCAGTACTTC; CDR3aa: CASSPGQGGGYEQYF
v_gene: TRBV5-1; abundance: few; j_gene: TRBJ1-1; d_gene: TRBD1; CDR3nt: TGCGCCAGCAGCTGGACAGGGGACACTGAAGCTTTCTTT; CDR3aa: CASSWTGDTEAFF
v_gene: TRBV6-1; abundance: -; j_gene: TRBJ1-2; d_gene: -; CDR3nt: TGTGCCAGCAGCTTTCAGGGTGTTCATGGCTACACCTTC; CDR3aa: CASSFQGVHGYTF
v_gene: TRBV30; abundance: -; j_gene: TRBJ2-1; d_gene: TRBD2; CDR3nt: TGTGCCTGGAGGAAAAGCGGGAGCTCCTACAATGAGCAGTTCTTC; CDR3aa: CAWRKSGSSYNEQFF
v_gene: TRBV7-3; abundance: -; j_gene: TRBJ1-1; d_gene: -; CDR3nt: TGTGCCAGCAGCTTAAATCGGGTTCTGAACACTGAAGCTTTCTTT; CDR3aa: CASSLNRVLNTEAFF
v_gene: TRBV15; abundance: -; j_gene: TRBJ2-5; d_gene: -; CDR3nt: TGTGCCACCAGCTCCTCCCTAGGGGAGACCCAGTACTTC; CDR3aa: CATSSSLGETQYF
v_gene: TRBV19; abundance: few; j_gene: TRBJ1-1; d_gene: -; CDR3nt: TGTGCCAGTAGTATTCTCTGGCGGGGGCGCGGTACTGAAGCTTTCTTT; CDR3aa: CASSILWRGRGTEAFF
v_gene: TRBV5-4; abundance: -; j_gene: TRBJ1-1; d_gene: -; CDR3nt: TGTGCCAGCATAAAGAGGGGGGCAGAGAACACTGAAGCTTTCTTT; CDR3aa: CASIKRGAENTEAFF
v_gene: TRBV7-9; abundance: -; j_gene: TRBJ1-2; d_gene: -; CDR3nt: TGTGCCAGCAGCCCAAACAGGGAAGGCTACACCTTC; CDR3aa: CASSPNREGYTF
v_gene: TRBV6-1; abundance: many; j_gene: TRBJ1-2; d_gene: -; CDR3nt: TGTGCCAGCAATCCACTAGCCCCGACAGTCAACTATGGCTACACCTTC; CDR3aa: CASNPLAPTVNYGYTF
v_gene: TRBV11-1; abundance: -; j_gene: TRBJ2-7; d_gene: -; CDR3nt: TGTGCCAGCAGCCCTTCGGACGGAGACTACGAGCAGTACTTC; CDR3aa: CASSPSDGDYEQYF
v_gene: TRBV11-2; abundance: many; j_gene: TRBJ2-7; d_gene: -; CDR3nt: TGTGCCAGCAGCTTGGACCCGAGCTCCTACGAGCAGTACTTC; CDR3aa: CASSLDPSSYEQYF
v_gene: TRBV3-1; abundance: few; j_gene: TRBJ2-5; d_gene: TRBD2; CDR3nt: TGTGCCAGCAGCAACGGACTAGTCGGTGAGACCCAGTACTTC; CDR3aa: CASSNGLVGETQYF